This T cell receptor (beta chain) was recovered during a study of OX40 agonist ivuxolimab in advanced cancers. The data were produced by immunoSEQ multiplex PCR, yet TCRdb's version contains in-frame clones alone and is incomplete. Of 30,000 or so clones listed, 82% are singletons. Looked up from germline, CDR1 is MDHEN and CDR2 is SYDVKM. CDR3 length: 15 amino acids. With 4 bases removed from V and 2 bases from J, the gap between germline ends came to 9 bases. Source: CD4+ or CD8+ T cells sorted from blood, taken in a trial of the OX40 agonist ivuxolimab. The V call is TRBV28, the J call TRBJ2-6; tentative D call: TRBD1 (5 bases). The receptor comes from an adult with an advanced solid tumor such as melanoma, head and neck, liver or kidney cancer. The CDR3 DNA reads TGTGCCAGCAGTTCGGCCAGGGCTGGGGCCAACGTCCTGACTTTC. This encodes CASSSARAGANVLTF.